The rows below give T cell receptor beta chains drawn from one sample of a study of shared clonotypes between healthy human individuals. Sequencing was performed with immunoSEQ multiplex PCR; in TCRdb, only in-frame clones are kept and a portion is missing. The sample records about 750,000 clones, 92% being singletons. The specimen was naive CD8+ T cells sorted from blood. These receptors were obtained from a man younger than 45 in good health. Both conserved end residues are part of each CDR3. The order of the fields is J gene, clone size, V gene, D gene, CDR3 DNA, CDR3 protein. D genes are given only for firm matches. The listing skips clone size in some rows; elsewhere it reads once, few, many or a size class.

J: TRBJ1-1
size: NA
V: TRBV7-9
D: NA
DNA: TGTGCCAGCAGCTTAGTTAACACTGAAGCTTTCTTT
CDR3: CASSLVNTEAFF

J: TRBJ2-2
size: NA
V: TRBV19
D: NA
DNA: TGTGCCAGTAACCCGGGGACCAACACCGGGGAGCTGTTTTTT
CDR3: CASNPGTNTGELFF

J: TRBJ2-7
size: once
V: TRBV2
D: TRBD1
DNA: TGTGCCAGCAGCCCCGGGACAGGCCTATCCTACGAGCAGTACTTC
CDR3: CASSPGTGLSYEQYF

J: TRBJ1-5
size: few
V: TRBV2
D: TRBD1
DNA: TGTGCCAGCAGTGAAGTGGGGACAGGGAGTCAGCCCCAGCATTTT
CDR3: CASSEVGTGSQPQHF

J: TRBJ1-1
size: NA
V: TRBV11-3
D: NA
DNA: TGTGCCAGCAGCAACACAGGGAGCACTGAAGCTTTCTTT
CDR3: CASSNTGSTEAFF

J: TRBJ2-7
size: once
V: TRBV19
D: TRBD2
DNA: TGTGCCAGTAGTATTATATCCGTCCCCTCGACTAGCGGGAGGGCTCTCCCCTACGAGCAGTACTTC
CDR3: CASSIISVPSTSGRALPYEQYF

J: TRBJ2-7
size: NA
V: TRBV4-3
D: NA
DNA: TGCGCCAGCAGCCAAGACAGGGTGAGGTACGAGCAGTACTTC
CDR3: CASSQDRVRYEQYF

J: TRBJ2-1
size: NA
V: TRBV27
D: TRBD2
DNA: TGTGCCAGCAGTTTCCTGTGGACTAGAAGCTACAATGAGCAGTTCTTC
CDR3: CASSFLWTRSYNEQFF

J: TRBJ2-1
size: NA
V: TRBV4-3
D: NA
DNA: TGCGCCAGCAGCCATCTGCTTTACAATGAGCAGTTCTTC
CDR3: CASSHLLYNEQFF

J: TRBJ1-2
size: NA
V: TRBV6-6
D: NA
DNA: TGTGCCAGCCTGGACAGAAACTATGGCTACACCTTC
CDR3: CASLDRNYGYTF

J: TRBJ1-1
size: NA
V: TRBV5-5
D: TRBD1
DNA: TGTGCCAGCAGCGTCCAACAGGGGGCGAACACTGAAGCTTTCTTT
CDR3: CASSVQQGANTEAFF

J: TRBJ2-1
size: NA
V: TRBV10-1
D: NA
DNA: TGCGCCAGCAGTACAGACGGAGCGACCTACAATGAGCAGTTCTTC
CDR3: CASSTDGATYNEQFF

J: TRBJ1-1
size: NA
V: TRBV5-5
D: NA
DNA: TGTGCCAGCAGCCTTTATATGATTCCGTTGGGGACTGAAGCTTTCTTT
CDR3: CASSLYMIPLGTEAFF

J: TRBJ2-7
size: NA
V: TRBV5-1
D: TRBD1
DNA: TGCGCCAGCAGCTTAATACAAGGGGACAGCTTCTACGAGCAGTACTTC
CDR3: CASSLIQGDSFYEQYF